This TCR beta chain derives from a study of blood T cell repertoires in COVID-19. Looked up from germline, CDR1 is SGHTA and CDR2 is FQGNSA. Trimming shortened V by 5 bases and J by 4 bases, and 18 bases separated the two germline ends. The CDR3 consists of 16 residues. Using immunoSEQ multiplex PCR, the repertoire was profiled, and TCRdb retains in-frame clones only, with some absent. The sample lists hundreds of thousands of clones, about 86% occurring once. This clonotype originated in a woman aged 60 to 75 with COVID-19, enrolled during active disease. The chain uses TRBV7-2 and TRBJ1-3; the D gene is possibly TRBD1 (6 bases). Sequenced material: peripheral blood. CDR3 region: CASSPGGGAGGNTIYF. As DNA, the CDR3 is TGTGCCAGCAGCCCGGGGGGGGGCGCGGGAGGAAACACCATATATTTT.